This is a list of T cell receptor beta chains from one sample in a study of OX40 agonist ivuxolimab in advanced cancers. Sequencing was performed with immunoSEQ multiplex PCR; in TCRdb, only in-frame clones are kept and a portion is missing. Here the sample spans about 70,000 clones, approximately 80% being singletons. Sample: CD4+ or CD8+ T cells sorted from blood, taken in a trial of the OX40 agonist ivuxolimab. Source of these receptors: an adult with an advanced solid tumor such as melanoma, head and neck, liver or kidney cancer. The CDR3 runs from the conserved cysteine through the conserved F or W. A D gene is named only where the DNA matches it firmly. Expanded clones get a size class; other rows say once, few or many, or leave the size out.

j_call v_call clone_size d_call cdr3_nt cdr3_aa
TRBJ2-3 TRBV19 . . TGTGCCAGTAGTATAGAGGGGGGAAAAGGCACAGATACGCAGTATTTT CASSIEGGKGTDTQYF
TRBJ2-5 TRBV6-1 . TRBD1 TGTGCCAGCATGGGGACAGGGCGGTACCAAGAGACCCAGTACTTC CASMGTGRYQETQYF
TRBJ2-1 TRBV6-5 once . TGTGCCAGCAGGGATAATGGGGTCGGGAACAATGAGCAGTTCTTC CASRDNGVGNNEQFF
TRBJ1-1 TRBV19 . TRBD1 TGTGCCAGTAGTATAAGAGGGAGCCAGGGGGCAGTTAAAGAAGCTTTCTTT CASSIRGSQGAVKEAFF
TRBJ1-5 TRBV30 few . TGTGCCTGGAGTGTAGCAGGGGATCAGCCCCAGCATTTT CAWSVAGDQPQHF
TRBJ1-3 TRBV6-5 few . TGTGCCAGCAGTTTAGGCTTATCTGGAAACACCATATATTTT CASSLGLSGNTIYF
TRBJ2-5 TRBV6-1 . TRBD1 TGTGCCAGCAGTCCATACGGACAGGCCCTTGGGGAGCAGTACTTC CASSPYGQALGEQYF
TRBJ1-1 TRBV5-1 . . TGCGCCAGCAGCCCCTCGGTGAGGGGGGACACTGAAGCTTTCTTT CASSPSVRGDTEAFF
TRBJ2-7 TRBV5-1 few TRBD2 TGCGCCAGCAGCCCCGCAACTAGCGGGGGGCTCCTCTCCTACGAGCAGTACTTC CASSPATSGGLLSYEQYF
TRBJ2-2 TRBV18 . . TGTGCCAGCTCACCATTGAGCCAGGGAGAAACCGGGGAGCTGTTTTTT CASSPLSQGETGELFF
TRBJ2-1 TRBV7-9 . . TGTGCCAGCAGCTTATTCGCTTCCTACAATGAGCAGTTCTTC CASSLFASYNEQFF
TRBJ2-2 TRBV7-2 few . TGTGCCAGCAGCCGATTGACCGGGGAGCTGTTTTTT CASSRLTGELFF
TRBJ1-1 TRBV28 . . TGTGCCAGCAGTTTCGCGCAACCAGGGGTTGAGGCTTTCTTT CASSFAQPGVEAFF
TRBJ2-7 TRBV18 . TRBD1 TGTGCCAGCTCACCAAAACAGGGGACCTACGAGCAGTACTTC CASSPKQGTYEQYF
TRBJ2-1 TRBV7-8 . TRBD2 TGTGCCAGCAGCCCAGAAAGACTAGCGGGGAATGAGCAGTTCTTC CASSPERLAGNEQFF
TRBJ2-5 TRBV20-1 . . TGCAGTGCTAGAGGCCCCGGGACCCAGTACTTC CSARGPGTQYF
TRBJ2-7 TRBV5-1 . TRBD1 TGTGCCAGCAGCTTGTCTGGACAGGTTTTCTACGAGCAGTACTTC CASSLSGQVFYEQYF
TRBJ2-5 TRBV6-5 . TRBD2 TGTGCCAGCAGTTACCCACTAGCGGGGGGCGAAGAGACCCAGTACTTC CASSYPLAGGEETQYF
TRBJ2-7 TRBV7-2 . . TGTGCCAGCAGCGATAGTGGGAGTTACTCCTACGAGCAGTACTTC CASSDSGSYSYEQYF
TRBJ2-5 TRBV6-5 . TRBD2 TGTGCCAGCAGGACGGGGGGGATCGGGGAGACCCAGTACTTC CASRTGGIGETQYF
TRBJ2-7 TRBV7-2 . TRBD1 TGTGCCAGCAGCTCGAACCCGGGACAGAACGAGCAGTACTTC CASSSNPGQNEQYF
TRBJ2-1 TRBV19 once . TGTGCCAGTAGTCCACCAACGAGCTCCTACAATGAGCAGTTCTTC CASSPPTSSYNEQFF
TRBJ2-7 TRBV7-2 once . TGTGCCAGCAGCTCCGCCCACGAGCAGTACTTC CASSSAHEQYF
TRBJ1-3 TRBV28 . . TGTGCCAGCTGTAGGCAGGCCTCTGGAAACACCATATATTTT CASCRQASGNTIYF
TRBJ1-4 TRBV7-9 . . TGTGCCAGCAGCTCTATGGGGGGCTGGGATGAAAAACTGTTTTTT CASSSMGGWDEKLFF
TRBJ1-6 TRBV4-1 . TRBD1 TGCGCCAGCAGCCAAGAAGGGGACAGGGGATACTCACCCCTCCACTTT CASSQEGDRGYSPLHF
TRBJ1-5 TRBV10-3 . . TGTGCCATCAGTGAGTCAGGGGCGACACCCCAGGCGCCCCAGCATTTT CAISESGATPQAPQHF
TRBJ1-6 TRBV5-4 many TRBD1 TGTGCCAGCAGCACAAGGGACAGGGGGAATAATTCACCCCTCCACTTT CASSTRDRGNNSPLHF
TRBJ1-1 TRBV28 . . TGTGCCAGCAGTTTAAGCTTTGAAGCTTTCTTT CASSLSFEAFF